Shown below are 28 T cell receptor beta chains from a single sample sequenced in a study of CD8 T cells in ankylosing spondylitis. One entry per CDR3 protein, called by TCRdb with MiXCR from the 5' RACE reads. This sample has roughly 230,000 distinct CDR3 sequences, with under 20% found just once. Sequencing was performed on blood, either unsorted or a sorted T cell fraction (not recorded which). These receptors were collected from a male donor with ankylosing spondylitis or in good health (not recorded which).

The chain's CDR3 is CASSSLSGTFSSYNEQFF. The CDR3 DNA is TGTGCCAGCAGCTCCCTCAGCGGGACCTTCAGCTCCTACAATGAGCAGTTCTTC. The chain recombines TRBV7-6 with TRBJ2-1; 7 nucleotides line up with TRBD2. The CDR3 contains 18 residues. V gave up 4 bases and J gave up 0 bases; unmatched junction bases: 12. The germline V gene has CDR1 SGHVS and CDR2 FNYEAQ.

This clonotype was found a few times. This chain uses TRBV25-1 with TRBJ2-7; D possibly matches TRBD1 or TRBD2 (6 bases each). The CDR3 covers 15 residues. V lost 2 bases and J lost 5, with 16 bases in between. In germline, CDR1 is MGHDK, CDR2 SYGVNS. The DNA of the CDR3 is TGTGCCAGCAGTGAACCGGGGGCCCTAAATGACGAGCAGTACTTC. Protein sequence: CASSEPGALNDEQYF.

The V call is TRBV4-1, the J call TRBJ2-7; TRBD2 matches at 16 bases. V lost 3 bases and J lost 3; bases outside the gene matches: 2. Germline V CDR1 and CDR2: MGHRA, YSYEKL. The CDR3 spans 16 residues. CDR3 sequence reads: CASSQGLAGGVYEQYF. The CDR3 DNA reads TGCGCCAGCAGCCAGGGACTAGCGGGAGGGGTCTACGAGCAGTACTTC.

In this sample, this clonotype turned up a few times. The CDR3 region is CASAATNEKLFF. The DNA for the CDR3 is TGTGCCTCCGCTGCAACTAATGAAAAACTGTTTTTT. The V and J genes are TRBV7-6 and TRBJ1-4; no reliable D call. Deletions cut 11 bases from V and 0 bases from J, with 7 bases between. This CDR3 has 12 residues. From germline, CDR1 is SGHVS and CDR2 FNYEAQ.

This clonotype was seen a handful of times. The gene calls are TRBV18 and TRBJ2-1; 8 bases are shared with TRBD2. The CDR3 has 16 amino acids. From germline, CDR1 is KGHSH and CDR2 LQKENI. V lost 3 bases and J lost 2; bases outside the gene matches: 6. CDR3 sequence: CASSPYGRAPYNEQFF. CDR3 DNA: TGTGCCAGCTCACCGTACGGGAGGGCCCCCTACAATGAGCAGTTCTTC.

This rearrangement joins TRBV11-2 to TRBJ2-7; D not certain. The CDR3 spans 16 residues. V lost 1 base, J lost 2 bases, and 15 bases lay in between. Germline assignment: CDR1 SGHAT and CDR2 FQNNGV. CDR3: CASSLGHAAPPYEQYF. In DNA, the CDR3 is TGTGCCAGCAGCTTAGGACATGCTGCGCCCCCCTACGAGCAGTACTTC.

The gene calls are TRBV3-1 and TRBJ2-4; a weak D match, TRBD1 (5 bases). The length of the CDR3 is 14 residues. In germline, CDR1 is LGHDT, CDR2 YNNKEL (reference sequence). The V end lost 3 bases, the J end lost 4 bases, and 10 bases lay between the germline ends. For the CDR3, the DNA is TGTGCCAGCAGCCATAGAAGGGGTAAAAACATTCAGTACTTC. It is translated as CASSHRRGKNIQYF. Combining the CDR3 with reference TRBV3-1 and TRBJ2-4 gives the whole variable domain DTAVSQTPKYLVTQMGNDKSIKCEQNLGHDTMYWYKQDSKKFLKIMFSYNNKELIINETVPNRFSPKSPDKAHLNLHINSLELGDSAVYFCASSHRRGKNIQYFGAGTRLSVL.

This clonotype showed up just a few times. The J gene is TRBJ2-2, the V gene TRBV24-1; 8 bases fit TRBD2. CDR1 and CDR2 from the germline V gene are KGHDR and SFDVKD. This CDR3 comprises 18 residues. The ends lost 1 base at V and 3 bases at J; junction bases unmatched: 9. The DNA of the CDR3 is TGTGCCACCAGTGATTTCGGGGGACTAGACCGGGACACCGGGGAGCTGTTTTTT. Amino acids: CATSDFGGLDRDTGELFF.

The rearrangement links TRBV9 to TRBJ1-1, with a possible D match to TRBD1 (5 bases). CDR3 size: 16 residues. The germline CDR1 and CDR2 sequences are SGDLS and YYNGEE. The V end was cut by 0 bases, the J end by 5 bases, with 17 bases between. CDR3 nucleotide sequence: TGTGCCAGCAGCGTAGGTGTTAGGGGCCGGAGGACTGAAGCTTTCTTT. Amino acid sequence: CASSVGVRGRRTEAFF. Full variable domain (remainder filled in from reference TRBV9 and TRBJ1-1): DSGVTQTPKHLITATGQRVTLRCSPRSGDLSVYWYQQSLDQGLQFLIQYYNGEERAKGNILERFSAQQFPDLHSELNLSSLELGDSALYFCASSVGVRGRRTEAFFGQGTRLTVV.

CDR3 protein: CASSLSSTGELFF. In DNA, the CDR3 is TGTGCCAGCAGTTTATCTAGCACCGGGGAGCTGTTTTTT. The chain links TRBV27 to TRBJ2-2; D gene ambiguous. V was trimmed by 0 bases and J by 4 bases, leaving 3 bases between them. CDR1 and CDR2 (germline): MNHEY, SMNVEV (reference sequence). The CDR3 spans 13 residues.

Only a few counts were recorded for this clonotype. V gene TRBV9 combines with J gene TRBJ2-7; TRBD1 agrees at 10 bases. The CDR3 has 14 residues. V lost 4 bases, J lost 7 bases, and 8 bases stayed unmatched. CDR1 and CDR2 from the germline V gene are SGDLS and YYNGEE. The CDR3 sequence is CASSPRDRGREQYF. The CDR3 DNA follows: TGTGCCAGCAGCCCACGGGACAGGGGACGTGAGCAGTACTTC.

This clonotype has more than one count but fewer than ten. The CDR3 region has the DNA TGTGCCAGCAGCCCCATCGGGCTAGCGGGAGCCGCCGAGCAGTACTTC. Translated, it gives CASSPIGLAGAAEQYF. The J gene is TRBJ2-7, the V gene TRBV3-1, with TRBD2 matching over 10 bases. This CDR3 contains 16 residues. The germline V gene encodes CDR1 LGHDT and CDR2 YNNKEL (reference sequence). The ends lost 4 bases at V and 6 bases at J; junction bases unmatched: 12.

As concerns this clonotype: An end of the junction does not agree with germline; a read error may underlie this. This chain uses TRBV12-3 or TRBV12-4 with TRBJ1-1; D is perhaps TRBD1 (5 bases). The CDR3 totals 15 residues. The CDR3 loop is CASSLQQDPNTGAFF. The DNA of the CDR3 is TGTGCCAGCAGTTTACAACAGGATCCTAACACTGGAGCTTTCTTT.

Only a few counts were recorded for this clonotype. V and J are TRBV21-1 and TRBJ2-7; TRBD1, the D gene given by the table, was not confirmed from the DNA. TRBV21-1 is designated a pseudogene. The CDR3 runs 18 residues. CDR3 DNA: TGTGCCAGCAGCAAAGGGAGACCGGGACCCCCAAGCTCCTACGAGCAGTACTTC. The encoded protein is CASSKGRPGPPSSYEQYF.

This clonotype has only a few counts. The chain combines TRBV4-1 with TRBJ2-5; D is unclear. This CDR3 comprises 13 residues. Trimming pared 2 bases from V and 5 bases from J, leaving 9 bases between. Germline loops: CDR1 MGHRA, CDR2 YSYEKL. CDR3 sequence: CASSQRVYETQYF. CDR3 bases: TGCGCCAGCAGCCAAAGAGTTTACGAGACCCAGTACTTC.

In its sample, this clonotype was seen many times. In DNA, the CDR3 is TGCAGCGTTGAAGACAGGGACTACGAGCAGTACTTC. Its protein product is CSVEDRDYEQYF. The V gene is TRBV29-1, the J gene TRBJ2-7; perhaps TRBD1 as D (5 bases). The germline gives CDR1 SQVTM, CDR2 ANQGSEA. The CDR3 covers 12 residues. Trimming left V 0 bases short and J 3 bases short, with 6 bases between.

This clonotype was counted many times. The chain carries TRBV27 and TRBJ2-7, with TRBD2 matching 12 bases. The length of the CDR3 is 15 residues. V lost 5 bases and J lost 3; bases outside the gene matches: 5. CDR1 and CDR2 from the germline V gene are MNHEY and SMNVEV (reference sequence). This chain's CDR3 is CASSPSTSGSYEQYF. For the CDR3, the DNA is TGTGCCAGCAGTCCCTCGACTAGCGGGAGCTACGAGCAGTACTTC.

The rearrangement joins TRBV5-5 to TRBJ2-1; 10 bases are a match to TRBD2. Germline CDR1 SGHKS, CDR2 YYEKEE (reference sequence). V was pared by 7 bases and J by 10 bases, with 11 bases of the junction left unmatched. The CDR3 extends over 14 amino acids. CDR3 in DNA: TGTGCCAGCGGGCAATGGCTAGCGGGAGCAGAGCAGTTCTTC. It specifies CASGQWLAGAEQFF. Full variable domain (rest looked up from reference TRBV5-5 and TRBJ2-1): DAGVTQSPTHLIKTRGQQVTLRCSPISGHKSVSWYQQVLGQGPQFIFQYYEKEERGRGNFPDRFSARQFPNYSSELNVNALLLGDSALYLCASGQWLAGAEQFFGPGTRLTVL.

This clonotype has only a few counts. V and J are TRBV9 and TRBJ2-1, with D unclear. The V gene lost 4 bases and the J gene lost 8 bases, with 22 bases spanning the gap. Per germline, CDR1 SGDLS and CDR2 YYNGEE. This CDR3 region has 16 residues. The CDR3 DNA is TGTGCCAGCAGCCAAGGTTGGGTCAAACAAGGCGATGAGCAGTTCTTC. This codes for CASSQGWVKQGDEQFF.

This clonotype was recorded a few times. The genes are TRBV5-1 and TRBJ2-5, with D perhaps TRBD2 (5 bases). Trimming removed 4 bases from V and 5 bases from J, with 24 bases in between. Germline CDR1 reads SGHRS; CDR2 reads YFSETQ. The CDR3 runs to 17 residues. CDR3 amino acids: CASSLDVQRHKAETQYF. The CDR3 nucleotides are TGCGCCAGCAGCCTGGACGTCCAGCGGCACAAGGCGGAGACCCAGTACTTC.

This chain links TRBV15 with TRBJ2-7; 12 bases agree with TRBD2. CDR1 is LNHNV and CDR2 is YYDKDF in the germline V gene (reference sequence). This CDR3 spans 13 amino acids. J gave up 5 bases and V 8 bases, and 4 bases lay outside the gene matches. The CDR3 reads CATRTSGTHEQYF. The CDR3 DNA reads as TGTGCCACCCGGACTAGCGGGACCCACGAGCAGTACTTC. Drawing the rest from reference TRBV15 and TRBJ2-7, the complete variable domain is DAMVIQNPRYQVTQFGKPVTLSCSQTLNHNVMYWYQQKSSQAPKLLFHYYDKDFNNEADTPDNFQSRRPNTSFCFLDIRSPGLGDTAMYLCATRTSGTHEQYFGPGTRLTVT.

This chain connects TRBV3-1 to TRBJ1-5, with 8 positions matching TRBD1. The CDR3 contains 16 residues. Germline V gene data show CDR1 as LGHDT and CDR2 as YNNKEL (reference sequence). The trim removed 4 bases at V and 1 base at J, leaving 6 bases unmatched. The CDR3 loop reads CASSLGQGISNQPQHF. CDR3 coding DNA: TGTGCCAGCAGCCTAGGACAGGGAATAAGCAATCAGCCCCAGCATTTT.

This clonotype was counted a few times. The chain is built from TRBV29-1 and TRBJ2-7, with 10 bases that match TRBD1. CDR1 is SQVTM and CDR2 is ANQGSEA in the germline V gene. V trimming: 7 bases; J trimming: 3 bases; junction bases outside the gene matches: 12. The CDR3 covers 15 residues. CDR3 DNA: TGCAGCGCCTTCCTAGGGACAGGGGCTTTCTACGAGCAGTACTTC. Translated, it gives CSAFLGTGAFYEQYF.

J is TRBJ2-1 and V is TRBV11-2; 9 nucleotides agree with TRBD2. Per the germline V gene, CDR1 is SGHAT and CDR2 is FQNNGV. V dropped 0 bases and J dropped 6; count of bases not matched to a gene: 12. CDR3 length: 18 amino acids. This CDR3 reads CASSLELGTSLILNEQFF. The CDR3 DNA reads as TGTGCCAGCAGCTTAGAATTGGGGACTAGCCTGATCCTCAATGAGCAGTTCTTC.

The sample holds a few counts of this clonotype. The chain joins TRBV20-1 to TRBJ2-1, with TRBD2 as a possible D gene (6 bases). This CDR3 has 14 amino acids. Trimming pared 3 bases from V and 9 bases from J, leaving 18 bases between. Germline values: CDR1 DFQATT, CDR2 SNEGSKA (reference sequence). The CDR3 here is CSASRDWQPGEQFF. CDR3 DNA sequence: TGCAGTGCTAGCCGGGACTGGCAACCGGGTGAGCAGTTCTTC.

CDR3 nucleotides: TGTGCCAGCAGTTTATCTAGGACTAGCGGCTACGAGCAGTACTTC. Protein sequence: CASSLSRTSGYEQYF. J is TRBJ2-7 and V is TRBV27, with 10 nucleotides matching TRBD2. The germline CDR1 and CDR2 sequences are MNHEY and SMNVEV (reference sequence). Trimming took 0 bases from V and 3 from J; bases not matched to a gene: 2. The CDR3 is 15 amino acids.

This chain links TRBV10-3 with TRBJ2-7; 7 nucleotides match TRBD1. Germline CDR1 is ENHRY and CDR2 is SYGVKD. The CDR3 spans 13 residues. With V trimmed by 2 bases and J by 5 bases, 3 bases remained unmatched. CDR3 DNA: TGTGCCATCAGTGAGACAGGGGCAGACGAGCAGTACTTC. This encodes CAISETGADEQYF.

The CDR3, as DNA: TGTGCCAGCAGCGGGGCAGGGAACGAGCAGTTCTTC. Residues: CASSGAGNEQFF. This rearrangement joins TRBV7-9 to TRBJ2-1; a possible D gene is TRBD1 (5 bases). In germline, CDR1 is SEHNR, CDR2 FQNEAQ (reference sequence). The CDR3 runs to 12 residues. With 5 bases removed from V and 10 bases from J, the gap between germline ends came to 12 bases.